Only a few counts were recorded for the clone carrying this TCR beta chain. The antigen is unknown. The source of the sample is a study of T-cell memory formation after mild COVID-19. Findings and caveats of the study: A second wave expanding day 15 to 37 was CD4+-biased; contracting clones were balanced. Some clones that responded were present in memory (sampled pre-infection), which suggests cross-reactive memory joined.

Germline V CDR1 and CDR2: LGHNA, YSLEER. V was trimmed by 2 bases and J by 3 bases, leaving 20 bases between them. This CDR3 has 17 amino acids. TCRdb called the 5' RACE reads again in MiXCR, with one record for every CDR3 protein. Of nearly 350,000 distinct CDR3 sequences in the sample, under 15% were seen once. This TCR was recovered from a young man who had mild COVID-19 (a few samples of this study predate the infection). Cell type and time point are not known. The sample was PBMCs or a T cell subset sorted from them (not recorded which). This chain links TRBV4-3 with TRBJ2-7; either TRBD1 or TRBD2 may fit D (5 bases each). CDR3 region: CASSQTSHRDGYYEQYF. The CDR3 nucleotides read TGCGCCAGCAGCCAAACGTCACACCGGGACGGGTACTACGAGCAGTACTTC.